This T cell receptor beta chain was documented in a study of PD-1 blockade in classical Hodgkin lymphoma (dated by TCRdb to about 2020). As for the study more broadly: Nivolumab dosing was 3 mg/kg intravenously every 2 weeks, continuing until either disease progression or unacceptable toxicity. The study used TCR beta sequencing and CyTOF to define a peripheral blood immune signature of response to PD-1 blockade in classical Hodgkin lymphoma.

Genomic DNA was extracted with the Qiagen DNeasy kit from unsorted PBMCs and from negatively selected CD4+ and CD8+ fractions. Amplification of TCR beta CDR3 regions was done by immunoSEQ multiplex PCR with primers that anneal to V and J segments. A synthetic immune receptor repertoire was used to minimize amplification bias, and remaining bias was computationally removed after sequencing. As for how the authors treated the data: Custom Python scripts were used to quantify repertoire diversity as the Shannon entropy index. Unsorted, CD4+ and CD8+ repertoires were analyzed separately, except for combined analyses in which CD4+ and CD8+ sequences were merged in silico. Clonal expansion was defined as a frequency increase of at least 2-fold after treatment compared with C1D1, and clones undetected at baseline were assigned a pseudocount of 0.5. Singleton clones were defined as clones with 0 or 1 copy at C1D1, and non-singleton clones were defined as clones with 2 or more copies. By matching protein sequences in sorted samples from the same patient, clones expanded in unsorted samples were annotated as CD4+, CD8+ or unknown. Wilcoxon tests on paired samples were used to test diversity changes from C1D1 to C4D1. TCRdb mirrors the immuneACCESS table, restricted to in-frame sequences. Some clones are absent from its copies; in checked studies, under half trace to an unresolved V gene, and the reason for the others is unknown. V and J calls and clone size are copied from that table; D and trimming were computed from the DNA. The sample has around 24,000 clones on record, about 67% of them singletons. The top ten constitute approximately 10% of the sample.

What the authors observed across the whole study: Baseline TCR diversity was reported to be lower in newly diagnosed patients than in healthy donors and to be lower still in relapsed/refractory patients. Patients starting nivolumab less than 1 year after ASCT had lower diversity and were excluded from later analyses to avoid confounding by immune reconstitution. The study covered only a single clinical trial cohort, and the causes of the repertoire differences, possibly disease activity or prior therapy, were still not defined. Trial patients with a complete response had baseline diversity similar to that of newly diagnosed patients, while partial responders and progressors had significantly lower diversity. A significant rise by C4D1 was seen in CD4+ but not CD8+ TCR diversity (p=0.0027 vs p=0.16), with the rise being most apparent in complete responders (p=0.02).

This specimen's time point label, per the study, means: cycle 2 day 1 (C2D1) of nivolumab. Relapse after autologous stem cell transplantation had occurred in all trial patients, and cohorts A, B and C were distinguished by prior brentuximab vedotin exposure. The trial cohort was composed of under 70 patients with relapsed/refractory classical Hodgkin lymphoma, for whom complete response, partial response or progressive disease was recorded as best overall response. Trial patients were treated with single-agent nivolumab in the multi-cohort phase II CheckMate 205 trial. Best overall response was determined by an independent review committee according to the 2007 International Working Group response criteria. Trial PBMCs were collected immediately before nivolumab initiation (C1D1) and during therapy at cycle 2 day 1 and cycle 4 day 1. Peripheral blood was collected in 8 mL Vacutainer Cell Preparation Tubes, from which PBMCs were isolated by centrifugation and then cryopreserved.

Trimming takes 3 bases from V and 4 bases from J, and the germline ends sit 6 bases apart. CDR1 and CDR2, looked up from the germline V gene, are SGHNT and YENEEA. The CDR3 covers 13 residues, taking in both the cysteine and the phenylalanine. Just CDR3 DNA is preserved here, 39 bases in frame from base 1. As regards this clone: No antigen is known for it. There are no base qualities to consult, and no much larger clone falls within one base.

Specimen: peripheral blood mononuclear cells (PBMCs), collected before the second cycle of nivolumab. The chain is encoded by TRBV11-3 joined to TRBJ2-2, with the D gene call left open. The receptor was derived from a human donor with classical Hodgkin lymphoma. The encoded CDR3 is CASSFGSTGELFF. The base sequence is TGTGCCAGCAGCTTCGGAAGCACCGGGGAGCTGTTTTTT.